Listed below are T cell receptor beta chains from one sample, sequenced in a study of control samples from healthy donors and cancer patients. The repertoire was sequenced with immunoSEQ multiplex PCR; TCRdb's copy has only in-frame clones and lacks some. The repertoire includes tens of thousands of clones, more than 85% of them detected once, and more than 3% sits in the top ten. Sequencing was done on a sample of blood. Receptors were obtained from a woman between 45 and 60 years old in good health. Both conserved end residues are part of each CDR3. Fields, in order: J gene, V gene, D gene, clone size, CDR3 protein, CDR3 DNA. The D gene is left open where the match is weak. Only some rows state a clone size, as once, few, many or a class for expanded clones.

>TRBJ2-5|TRBV19|NA|NA
CASRGTEWETQYF
TGTGCCAGTAGAGGGACCGAGTGGGAGACCCAGTACTTC
>TRBJ2-5|TRBV9|TRBD1|NA
CASSYGQGYQETQYF
TGTGCCAGCAGTTACGGACAGGGGTACCAAGAGACCCAGTACTTC
>TRBJ1-2|TRBV20-1|NA|NA
CSASVSGNYGYTF
TGCAGTGCTAGTGTCTCGGGTAACTATGGCTACACCTTC
>TRBJ2-1|TRBV27|TRBD2|NA
CASTSAGAGYNEQFF
TGTGCCAGCACCTCAGCGGGAGCAGGTTACAATGAGCAGTTCTTC
>TRBJ2-1|TRBV7-9|TRBD2|NA
CASSRSRTSGRASNEQFF
TGTGCCAGCAGCCGATCCCGGACTAGCGGGAGGGCCTCAAATGAGCAGTTCTTC
>TRBJ2-2|TRBV4-1|NA|NA
CASSPTNTGELFF
TGCGCCAGCAGCCCGACTAACACCGGGGAGCTGTTTTTT
>TRBJ2-5|TRBV19|NA|NA
CASSIQAPQETQYF
TGTGCCAGTAGTATCCAGGCCCCACAAGAGACCCAGTACTTC
>TRBJ1-4|TRBV27|NA|NA
CASSFLGLEEEKLFF
TGTGCCAGCAGTTTCCTGGGGTTAGAGGAAGAAAAACTGTTTTTT
>TRBJ1-1|TRBV27|TRBD1|NA
CASSFGTGGFNTEAFF
TGTGCCAGCAGTTTTGGGACAGGGGGATTTAACACTGAAGCTTTCTTT
>TRBJ2-1|TRBV5-8|TRBD2|NA
CASRTSGRTYNEQFF
TGTGCCAGCAGGACTAGCGGGAGGACCTACAATGAGCAGTTCTTC
>TRBJ2-6|TRBV9|TRBD2|NA
CASSGRGAGANVLTF
TGTGCCAGCAGCGGTCGGGGGGCTGGGGCCAACGTCCTGACTTTC
>TRBJ2-2|TRBV15|NA|NA
CATSREGVNTGELFF
TGTGCCACCAGCAGAGAGGGTGTGAACACCGGGGAGCTGTTTTTT
>TRBJ1-2|TRBV4-1|TRBD1|NA
CASSQFAPGQGDGYTF
TGCGCCAGCAGCCAATTCGCACCGGGACAGGGGGATGGCTACACCTTC
>TRBJ2-2|TRBV7-5|NA|NA
CARSNFSTGGANTGELFF
TGTGCCAGAAGCAACTTCTCGACAGGGGGCGCGAACACCGGGGAGCTGTTTTTT
>TRBJ2-3|TRBV28|NA|NA
CASSTIKDTQYF
TGTGCCAGCAGTACTATTAAAGATACGCAGTATTTT
>TRBJ1-2|TRBV27|NA|NA
CASSLSSSLGAGYTF
TGTGCCAGCAGTTTATCCTCCAGTCTGGGTGCTGGCTACACCTTC
>TRBJ2-5|TRBV3-1/TRBV3-2|NA|NA
CASSQGGWTQYF
TGTGCCAGCAGCCAAGGAGGGTGGACCCAGTACTTC
>TRBJ2-1|TRBV7-2|TRBD1|NA
CASSLTGGGFSYNEQFF
TGTGCCAGCAGCTTAACAGGGGGCGGTTTCTCCTACAATGAGCAGTTCTTC
>TRBJ2-5|TRBV27|NA|NA
CASSVAPPRPQYF
TGTGCCAGCAGCGTAGCCCCACCTAGGCCCCAGTACTTC
>TRBJ2-5|TRBV24-1|NA|NA
CATSATQETQYF
TGTGCCACCAGTGCAACCCAGGAGACCCAGTACTTC
>TRBJ2-1|TRBV10-2|NA|NA
CASSRSRTALNEQFF
TGCGCCAGCAGCCGAAGCAGGACAGCACTTAATGAGCAGTTCTTC
>TRBJ1-2|TRBV5-1|NA|NA
CASSLVSGGNYGYTF
TGCGCCAGCAGCTTGGTGTCGGGAGGAAACTATGGCTACACCTTC
>TRBJ2-7|TRBV10-3|NA|NA
CAIRGSGAFAYEQYF
TGTGCCATCAGGGGTTCCGGGGCCTTTGCCTACGAGCAGTACTTC
>TRBJ1-1|TRBV3-1/TRBV3-2|NA|few
CASSQDDGGTEAFF
TGTGCCAGCAGCCAAGACGATGGGGGGACTGAAGCTTTCTTT
>TRBJ1-5|TRBV16|TRBD1|NA
CASSPTGTDNQPQHF
TGTGCCAGCAGCCCGACCGGGACAGATAATCAGCCCCAGCATTTT
>TRBJ2-7|TRBV7-9|TRBD1|NA
CASNRQGAEQYF
TGTGCCAGCAATAGACAGGGGGCCGAGCAGTACTTC
>TRBJ2-6|TRBV28|NA|NA
CASGSQGTGANVLTF
TGTGCCAGCGGTAGTCAGGGGACCGGGGCCAACGTCCTGACTTTC
>TRBJ1-1|TRBV6-5|NA|NA
CASRYQEEAFF
TGTGCCAGCAGATACCAGGAAGAAGCTTTCTTT
>TRBJ2-2|TRBV18|TRBD2|NA
CASSLLAGGVGTGELFF
TGTGCCAGCTCTCTACTAGCGGGAGGAGTTGGCACCGGGGAGCTGTTTTTT
>TRBJ1-1|TRBV19|TRBD1|NA
CASSTQTGGEAFF
TGTGCCAGTAGTACACAGACAGGGGGCGAAGCTTTCTTT
>TRBJ2-1|TRBV3-1/TRBV3-2|TRBD2|NA
CASSQENSGSTHEQFF
TGTGCCAGCAGCCAAGAAAATAGCGGGAGTACCCATGAGCAGTTCTTC
>TRBJ2-2|TRBV2|NA|NA
CASLGTGELFF
TGTGCCAGCTTAGGCACCGGGGAGCTGTTTTTT
>TRBJ1-6|TRBV6-5|NA|NA
CASSYSGQHSPLHF
TGTGCCAGCAGTTACTCTGGACAACACTCACCCCTCCACTTT
>TRBJ2-2|TRBV5-4|TRBD1|NA
CASSVQGAGTGELFF
TGTGCCAGCAGCGTACAGGGGGCGGGCACCGGGGAGCTGTTTTTT
>TRBJ2-5|TRBV5-6|TRBD2|NA
CASSPPLGASGGRKTQYF
TGTGCCAGCAGCCCCCCCCTAGGGGCCAGCGGGGGTCGTAAGACCCAGTACTTC
>TRBJ2-2|TRBV24-1|NA|NA
CATSEALSEGVTGELFF
TGTGCCACCAGTGAAGCCCTTAGCGAGGGGGTCACCGGGGAGCTGTTTTTT